A selection of T cell receptor beta chains follows, all from one sample in a study of cytomegalovirus exposure and HLA in healthy donors. Libraries were prepared by immunoSEQ multiplex PCR; TCRdb keeps only in-frame clonotypes and omits some of them. The data show some 150,000 clones, with approximately 79% seen just once and approximately 4.5% held by the top ten. The sequenced sample was PBMCs. The receptors derive from a man in his forties or fifties in good health and CMV-seronegative. The CDR3 runs from the conserved cysteine through the conserved F or W. A D gene is named only where the DNA matches it firmly.

14,TRBV5-6,TRBD2,TRBJ2-7,CASSLAGAPYEQYF
13,TRBV19,TRBD1,TRBJ1-1,CASSPGQATEAFF
15,TRBV7-2,TRBD2,TRBJ2-1,CASSFRLAPGNEQFF
17,TRBV21-1,.,TRBJ2-3,CASSKVAGTDNTDTQYF
12,TRBV6-5,.,TRBJ1-3,CATRHIGNTIYF
13,TRBV27,TRBD1,TRBJ1-2,CASSLRTGNGYTF
16,TRBV5-1,.,TRBJ2-1,CASSLVLAPIVDEQFF
14,TRBV9,.,.,CASSVGGIRDEQYF
15,TRBV9,TRBD1,TRBJ1-1,CASSGDRGLNTEAFF
15,TRBV5-1,.,TRBJ2-7,CASSRVGKDPYEQYF
14,TRBV7-2,.,TRBJ1-1,CASSLVGQGGEAFF
14,TRBV2,.,TRBJ1-5,CASSGDIYNQPQHF
16,TRBV5-4,.,TRBJ2-7,CASSSARGGWAYEQYF
16,TRBV10-3,TRBD2,TRBJ2-1,CAISWTSGGPTNEQFF
17,TRBV5-1,TRBD1,TRBJ2-5,CASSLTRDRLSGETQYF